This entry lists 11 T cell receptor beta chains sequenced from one sample in a study of T cell responses to AZD1222 COVID-19 vaccine. Repertoires were generated with immunoSEQ multiplex PCR, while TCRdb's copy carries only in-frame clones and drops some. The sample holds some 190,000 clones, about nine tenths seen once. The sample was peripheral blood, taken 28 days after the second AZD1222 dose. The receptors come from an adult who received the AZD1222 COVID-19 vaccine.

The CDR3 DNA follows: TGCGCCAGCAGCTTGGGAGTAGTCGGGGGGCAAAGTGAGCAGTTCTTC. Protein: CASSLGVVGGQSEQFF. The chain links TRBV5-1 to TRBJ2-1; maybe TRBD2 (7 bases). The germline V gene has CDR1 SGHRS and CDR2 YFSETQ. This CDR3 has 16 amino acids. Deletions cut 0 bases from V and 9 bases from J, with 19 bases between.

This clone has a single count. The germline gene is not matched at one end of the junction; a read error may be the cause. The chain couples TRBV27 to TRBJ2-2, with 7 bases that match TRBD1. Germline values: CDR1 MNHEY, CDR2 SMNVEV (reference sequence). The CDR3 is made up of 15 amino acids. In DNA, the CDR3 is TGTGCCAGCAGCCCCTCCGGGACAGAGTCCGGAGAGCTGTTTTTT. Amino acids: CASSPSGTESGELFF.

This clone has only one observation. V and J are TRBV5-1 and TRBJ1-2, with D possibly matching TRBD1 (6 bases). V lost 4 bases to trimming and J lost 0 bases, with 13 bases between them. Germline V gene lookup returns CDR1 SGHRS and CDR2 YFSETQ. This CDR3 has 15 amino acids. CDR3 in amino acids: CASSPGQLANYGYTF. The CDR3 DNA follows: TGCGCCAGCAGCCCCGGACAGTTAGCTAACTATGGCTACACCTTC.

This clone was seen a few times. The chain employs TRBV6-5 and TRBJ1-2; 7 nucleotides align to TRBD1. This CDR3 contains 14 residues. The junction had 6 bases not matched to a gene; V was cut back by 6 bases and J by 2 bases. Germline lookup yields CDR1 MNHEY and CDR2 SVGAGI. The CDR3 reads CASRRPGQNYGYTF. DNA of the CDR3: TGTGCCAGCAGACGACCGGGACAGAACTATGGCTACACCTTC.

The chain is built from TRBV6-5 and TRBJ2-3; a weak D match, TRBD2 (6 bases). V was clipped by 6 bases and J by 0 bases, with 13 bases between them. Germline CDR1 and CDR2: MNHEY and SVGAGI. There are 15 residues in the CDR3. CDR3 sequence (DNA): TGTGCCAGCAGGGAGGGTAGTACGAGCACAGATACGCAGTATTTT. Residues: CASREGSTSTDTQYF.

About this clone: This sequence may be a read error, since a much larger clone differs from it by one base. The chain uses TRBV7-9 and TRBJ2-7; D gene unclear. The length of the CDR3 is 13 residues. Trimming stripped 5 bases from V and 3 bases from J, with 11 bases between. CDR1 is SEHNR, CDR2 FQNEAQ, per germline (reference sequence). CDR3 nucleotide sequence: TGTGCCAGCAGCCCCCCGGCTAGCTACGAGCAGTACTTC. It translates to CASSPPASYEQYF.

The V gene is TRBV5-1, the J gene TRBJ2-5, with TRBD2 identical over 8 bases. The CDR3 contains 13 residues. V was clipped by 5 bases and J by 5 bases; unmatched bases: 5. CDR1 and CDR2 from the germline V gene are SGHRS and YFSETQ. CDR3 in amino acids: CASRGLAGETQYF. CDR3 sequence (DNA): TGCGCCAGCAGAGGACTAGCTGGGGAGACCCAGTACTTC.

The gene calls are TRBV2 and TRBJ1-5; TRBD1 might be the D (6 bases). The CDR3 is 13 residues long. Germline loops: CDR1 SNHLY, CDR2 FYNNEI. Trimming removed 5 bases at V and 4 bases at J, with 9 bases between. The CDR3 loop reads CASSLDRNQPQHF. The DNA for the CDR3 is TGTGCCAGCAGTCTGGACAGAAATCAGCCCCAGCATTTT.

The rearrangement links TRBV30 to TRBJ2-3, with D perhaps matching TRBD1 (6 bases). This CDR3 region has 15 residues. The V end lost 1 base, the J end lost 5 bases, and 16 bases lay between the germline ends. Germline V gives CDR1 GTSNPN, CDR2 SVGIG (reference sequence). The CDR3, as DNA: TGTGCCTGGAGTGGGGCCCTAGGGGGAAAAGATACGCAGTATTTT. Translation: CAWSGALGGKDTQYF.

This clone was seen a few times. The CDR3 DNA follows: TGTGCCAGCTCACCATCGACTAGCGGGAGTAACGAGCAGTACTTC. This codes for CASSPSTSGSNEQYF. This sequence joins TRBV18 and TRBJ2-7; 12 bases are shared with TRBD2. The CDR3 has 15 residues. V was clipped by 2 bases and J by 5 bases; unmatched bases: 4. The germline V gene has CDR1 KGHSH and CDR2 LQKENI.

The chain recombines TRBV5-6 with TRBJ1-1, with D perhaps matching TRBD1 (6 bases). Germline lookup yields CDR1 SGHDT and CDR2 YYEEEE. V was shortened by 7 bases and J by 1 base, with 17 bases between the two germline ends. The CDR3 covers 15 residues. The CDR3 protein is CASSPGQPSNTEAFF. The CDR3 DNA reads as TGTGCCAGCTCCCCCGGACAGCCGTCGAACACTGAAGCTTTCTTT.